A selection of T cell receptor beta chains follows, all from one sample in a study of cytomegalovirus exposure and HLA in healthy donors. Measured with immunoSEQ multiplex PCR; TCRdb has only the in-frame clones, and not every one. Here the sample spans about 200,000 clones, around four fifths being singletons. The sequenced material came from PBMCs. The receptors were sampled from a woman in her fifties or sixties in good health and CMV-seropositive. CDR3s include the opening cysteine and the closing phenylalanine or tryptophan. D genes are given only for firm matches. Where a row states a size, it is once, few, many or the class of an expanded clone; other rows omit it.

J: TRBJ2-5; D: NA; size: NA; V: TRBV2; CDR3: CASGGGQPTGTQYF; DNA: TGTGCCAGCGGAGGTGGGCAACCTACGGGGACCCAGTACTTC
J: TRBJ2-7; D: TRBD1; size: NA; V: TRBV2; CDR3: CASSGTGIDEQYF; DNA: TGTGCCAGCAGCGGGACAGGGATCGACGAGCAGTACTTC
J: TRBJ2-2; D: TRBD2; size: NA; V: TRBV7-2; CDR3: CASRLRAGGPGTGELFF; DNA: TGTGCCAGCAGGCTCAGGGCGGGGGGGCCCGGAACCGGGGAGCTGTTTTTT
J: TRBJ2-5; D: TRBD2; size: NA; V: TRBV2; CDR3: CASRGGGTSGGAETQYF; DNA: TGTGCCAGCAGGGGCGGGGGGACTAGCGGGGGAGCGGAGACCCAGTACTTC
J: TRBJ2-4; D: TRBD1; size: NA; V: TRBV30; CDR3: CAWSVQRDSQYF; DNA: TGTGCCTGGAGTGTACAACGGGACAGTCAGTACTTC
J: TRBJ1-2; D: NA; size: NA; V: TRBV19; CDR3: CAGAGRINYGYTF; DNA: TGTGCCGGCGCGGGGCGAATTAACTATGGCTACACCTTC
J: TRBJ2-5; D: NA; size: NA; V: TRBV5-1; CDR3: CASSLGVGQETQYF; DNA: TGCGCCAGCAGCTTAGGAGTAGGACAAGAGACCCAGTACTTC
J: TRBJ1-2; D: NA; size: once; V: TRBV7-2; CDR3: CASSLVGLSIYGYTF; DNA: TGTGCCAGCAGCTTAGTAGGACTCTCGATCTATGGCTACACCTTC
J: TRBJ1-2; D: NA; size: few; V: TRBV27; CDR3: CASSSGAYHGYTF; DNA: TGTGCCAGCAGTTCAGGGGCCTACCATGGCTACACCTTC
J: TRBJ2-7; D: NA; size: NA; V: TRBV5-1; CDR3: CASSLGLESSEQYF; DNA: TGCGCCAGCAGCTTGGGGTTAGAATCGAGCGAGCAGTACTTC
J: TRBJ1-5; D: NA; size: NA; V: TRBV19; CDR3: CASSMAVQGFDQPQHF; DNA: TGTGCCAGTAGTATGGCGGTACAGGGTTTTGATCAGCCCCAGCATTTT
J: TRBJ2-1; D: TRBD2; size: NA; V: TRBV7-8; CDR3: CASSGYGTARETSGKNEQFF; DNA: TGTGCCAGCAGCGGCTACGGGACAGCTCGCGAGACTAGCGGGAAGAATGAGCAGTTCTTC
J: TRBJ2-5; D: TRBD1; size: NA; V: TRBV6-5; CDR3: CASGGQGREETQYF; DNA: TGTGCCAGCGGAGGACAGGGGAGGGAAGAGACCCAGTACTTC
J: TRBJ2-2; D: NA; size: NA; V: TRBV7-8; CDR3: CASSPGSAGELFF; DNA: TGTGCCAGCAGTCCCGGGTCGGCCGGGGAGCTGTTTTTT
J: TRBJ2-7; D: NA; size: NA; V: TRBV18; CDR3: CASSPIEDSSYEQYF; DNA: TGTGCCAGCTCACCTATCGAGGACTCCTCCTACGAGCAGTACTTC
J: TRBJ1-5; D: NA; size: NA; V: TRBV19; CDR3: CASSSDRINQPQHF; DNA: TGTGCCAGTAGCAGTGACAGGATAAATCAGCCCCAGCATTTT
J: TRBJ1-1; D: NA; size: NA; V: TRBV6-5; CDR3: CASSPVRGNTEAFF; DNA: TGTGCCAGCAGCCCGGTCAGGGGGAACACTGAAGCTTTCTTT
J: TRBJ2-7; D: TRBD2; size: NA; V: TRBV5-4; CDR3: CASSSGGTSGVWEYF; DNA: TGTGCCAGCAGCTCTGGGGGGACTAGCGGAGTCTGGGAGTACTTC
J: TRBJ2-1; D: TRBD2; size: NA; V: TRBV5-1; CDR3: CASSFSGRARGNEQFF; DNA: TGCGCCAGCAGCTTTAGCGGGAGGGCCAGGGGCAATGAGCAGTTCTTC
J: TRBJ1-2; D: NA; size: NA; V: TRBV28; CDR3: CASSSIYGYTF; DNA: TGTGCCAGCAGTTCTATATATGGCTACACCTTC
J: TRBJ2-7; D: NA; size: NA; V: TRBV7-2; CDR3: CASSLSGPPGYEQYF; DNA: TGTGCCAGCAGCTTAAGTGGCCCTCCGGGATACGAGCAGTACTTC
J: TRBJ1-2; D: TRBD1; size: NA; V: TRBV4-3; CDR3: CASSQGTGGYYGYTF; DNA: TGCGCCAGCAGCCAAGGCACAGGGGGCTACTATGGCTACACCTTC
J: TRBJ2-7; D: NA; size: few; V: TRBV7-2; CDR3: CASGSGGSPGEQYF; DNA: TGTGCCAGCGGATCAGGGGGGTCGCCGGGCGAGCAGTACTTC
J: TRBJ2-1; D: NA; size: NA; V: TRBV5-5; CDR3: CASSPLSYNEQFF; DNA: TGTGCCAGCAGCCCCCTCTCCTACAATGAGCAGTTCTTC
J: TRBJ2-1; D: TRBD2; size: NA; V: TRBV28; CDR3: CASTPGAGDVNEQFF; DNA: TGTGCCAGCACCCCCGGAGCGGGGGACGTCAATGAGCAGTTCTTC